This passage covers 14 T cell receptor beta chains from one sample sequenced in a study of blood T cell repertoires in COVID-19. Sequencing was performed with immunoSEQ multiplex PCR; in TCRdb, only in-frame clones are kept and a portion is missing. Of 3,000 to 4,000 clones in the sample, roughly nine tenths are singletons; the top ten hold 6% to 8.5%. The sequencing sample was made of peripheral blood. All receptors derive from a man between 50 and 59 years old with active COVID-19.

A single count supports this clone. The chain uses TRBV7-9 and TRBJ2-7; TRBD1 matches at 7 bases. Germline V gene sequence: CDR1 SEHNR, CDR2 FQNEAQ (reference sequence). The V gene end was trimmed by 5 bases and the J gene end by 7 bases; junction bases not matched to a gene: 5. CDR3 length: 12 amino acids. DNA for the CDR3: TGTGCCAGCAGCCCGACAGGGCGGGAGCAGTACTTC. Translation gives CASSPTGREQYF. Looking up the rest from reference TRBV7-9 and TRBJ2-7 gives the full variable domain: DTGVSQNPRHKITKRGQNVTFRCDPISEHNRLYWYRQTLGQGPEFLTYFQNEAQLEKSRLLSDRFSAERPKGSFSTLEIQRTEQGDSAMYLCASSPTGREQYFGPGTRLTVT.

This chain uses TRBV28 with TRBJ2-7; 12 nucleotides align to TRBD2. After removal of 3 bases from V and 2 bases from J, the junction contained 2 bases not matched to a gene. The length of the CDR3 is 15 residues. Germline V lookup: CDR1 MDHEN, CDR2 SYDVKM. CDR3 amino acids: CASSFWTSGTYEQYF. The CDR3, as DNA: TGTGCCAGCAGTTTCTGGACTAGCGGGACCTACGAGCAGTACTTC. Using reference TRBV28 and TRBJ2-7 for the parts outside the CDR3, the full variable domain is DVKVTQSSRYLVKRTGEKVFLECVQDMDHENMFWYRQDPGLGLRLIYFSYDVKMKEKGDIPEGYSVSREKKERFSLILESASTNQTSMYLCASSFWTSGTYEQYFGPGTRLTVT.

This sequence joins TRBV29-1 and TRBJ2-1, with 11 bases lining up with TRBD2. The CDR3 is made up of 14 amino acids. Per the germline V gene, CDR1 is SQVTM and CDR2 is ANQGSEA. J gave up 9 bases and V 4 bases, and 8 bases lay outside the gene matches. CDR3 DNA: TGCAGCGTTGCCACTAGCGGGAGCTGGGGTGAGCAGTTCTTC. This sequence encodes CSVATSGSWGEQFF.

V is TRBV10-3 and J is TRBJ2-1, with 7 bases aligning to TRBD2. The length of the CDR3 is 15 residues. V trimming: 8 bases; J trimming: 1 base; junction bases outside the gene matches: 8. Looked up from germline, CDR1 is ENHRY and CDR2 is SYGVKD. The DNA of the CDR3 is TGTGCCATCGGGGAGCAGCGGGGTTCCTACAATGAGCAGTTCTTC. This encodes CAIGEQRGSYNEQFF.

The V and J genes are TRBV28 and TRBJ1-5; 8 bases are shared with TRBD1. Germline values: CDR1 MDHEN, CDR2 SYDVKM. This CDR3 contains 15 residues. Germline trimming cut 6 bases from V and 2 bases from J; bases unmatched to any gene: 6. The CDR3 here is CASRGQAFGNQPQHF. CDR3 sequence (DNA): TGTGCCAGCAGGGGACAGGCTTTTGGCAATCAGCCCCAGCATTTT.

The rearrangement uses TRBV11-2 and TRBJ2-7; D is perhaps TRBD2 (5 bases). V lost 2 bases to trimming and J lost 7 bases, with 9 bases between them. This CDR3 comprises 12 residues. Germline lookup yields CDR1 SGHAT and CDR2 FQNNGV. CDR3 sequence (DNA): TGTGCCAGCAGCTTAATCGGGGAAGAGCAGTACTTC. Amino acid sequence: CASSLIGEEQYF.

V is TRBV7-9 and J is TRBJ1-1, with TRBD1 identical over 8 bases. The germline V gene encodes CDR1 SEHNR and CDR2 FQNEAQ (reference sequence). V shed 1 base and J 1 base; nucleotides not matched to a gene: 2. This CDR3 spans 15 amino acids. The CDR3 reads CASSLGQGANTEAFF. The CDR3 coding sequence is TGTGCCAGCAGCTTAGGTCAGGGGGCGAACACTGAAGCTTTCTTT.

The rearrangement uses TRBV7-2 and TRBJ2-2; D call uncertain. The CDR3 extends over 14 amino acids. V lost 1 base to trimming and J lost 5 bases, with 8 bases between them. The germline V gene has CDR1 SGHTA and CDR2 FQGNSA. CDR3 coding DNA: TGTGCCAGCAGCTTAGGAGCGTTGACCGGGGAGCTGTTTTTT. Translating it yields CASSLGALTGELFF.

This chain uses TRBV20-1 with TRBJ1-1; D not resolved. The ends were cut back, 5 bases at V and 8 bases at J, with 12 bases in the middle. The CDR3 is 11 amino acids. Germline V gene sequence: CDR1 DFQATT, CDR2 SNEGSKA (reference sequence). CDR3 residues: CSAQRGGEAFF. CDR3 sequence (DNA): TGCAGTGCTCAGAGAGGAGGGGAAGCTTTCTTT.

The genes are TRBV6-2 or TRBV6-3 and TRBJ1-5, with 12 nucleotides matching TRBD1. Germline lookup yields CDR1 MNHEY and CDR2 SVGEGT. There are 19 residues in the CDR3. V dropped 4 bases and J dropped 2; count of bases not matched to a gene: 12. CDR3 residues: CASSSIRDRGRGGNQPQHF. CDR3 coding DNA: TGTGCCAGCAGTTCCATCCGGGACAGGGGGCGAGGAGGCAATCAGCCCCAGCATTTT.

J is TRBJ2-1 and V is TRBV9, with a tentative D call TRBD2 (5 bases). This CDR3 is built from 15 residues. Germline loops: CDR1 SGDLS, CDR2 YYNGEE. Trimming stripped 0 bases from V and 9 bases from J, with 16 bases between. CDR3 amino acids: CASSVGGFLAGEQFF. The CDR3 region has the DNA TGTGCCAGCAGCGTAGGTGGTTTCCTAGCCGGTGAGCAGTTCTTC.

This chain connects TRBV6-5 to TRBJ1-2; TRBD1 matches 9 bases. V lost 7 bases and J lost 5; bases outside the gene matches: 8. CDR3 length: 14 amino acids. Germline CDR1 MNHEY, CDR2 SVGAGI. The CDR3 nucleotides are TGTGCCAGCATAATGGACAGGGGCGGGTATGGCTACACCTTC. Its protein is CASIMDRGGYGYTF.

This sequence joins TRBV15 and TRBJ2-7, with TRBD2 identical over 7 bases. Per the germline V gene, CDR1 is LNHNV and CDR2 is YYDKDF (reference sequence). Unmatched junction bases numbered 5, after V lost 0 bases and J lost 0 bases. This CDR3 is 16 amino acids long. CDR3 sequence reads: CATSREGTTGSYEQYF. The CDR3 nucleotides read TGTGCCACCAGCAGAGAAGGGACTACAGGCTCCTACGAGCAGTACTTC.

The chain has TRBV6-2 or TRBV6-3 and TRBJ2-7; D may be TRBD1 (7 bases). CDR1 MNHEY and CDR2 SVGEGT come from the germline V gene. This CDR3 has 15 residues. V lost 0 bases and J 3 bases, leaving 12 bases between the germline ends. The CDR3 here is CASSYSGRGDYEQYF. The CDR3 region has the DNA TGTGCCAGCAGTTACTCGGGCAGGGGGGACTACGAGCAGTACTTC.